Following are 32 T cell receptor beta chains from one sample sequenced in a study of CD8 T cells in ankylosing spondylitis. One entry per CDR3 protein results from TCRdb running MiXCR on the 5' RACE reads. The sample contains fewer than 350,000 distinct CDR3 sequences, 9.5% to 13% of which appear only once. The sequencing input was blood, either unsorted or a sorted T cell fraction (not recorded which). These receptors came from a female donor with ankylosing spondylitis or in good health (not recorded which).

This rearrangement joins TRBV5-1 to TRBJ2-1, with 10 bases that match TRBD2. CDR1 is SGHRS, CDR2 YFSETQ, per germline. With V trimmed by 4 bases and J by 6 bases, 13 bases remained unmatched. The CDR3 has 17 residues. DNA of the CDR3: TGCGCCAGCAGCCCGCCTAGCGGGGGTCTTCTCGGCAATGAGCAGTTCTTC. Amino acid sequence: CASSPPSGGLLGNEQFF.

The sample holds many counts of this clonotype. The rearrangement uses TRBV14 and TRBJ2-2; D not certain. The germline CDR1 and CDR2 sequences are SGHDN and FVKESK. Trimming took off 4 bases at V and 4 bases at J, with 7 bases between the two ends. The CDR3 has 13 residues. CDR3 in DNA: TGTGCCAGCAGCCGCAGGTTCACCGGGGAGCTGTTTTTT. It codes for CASSRRFTGELFF.

There are many counts of this clonotype. V usage is TRBV12-3 or TRBV12-4 and J usage is TRBJ2-6; D is unresolved. V lost 6 bases, J lost 10 bases, and 7 bases lay in between. The length of the CDR3 is 11 residues. The CDR3 region has the DNA TGTGCCAGCAGCCAAAGTAACGTCCTGACTTTC. Translating gives CASSQSNVLTF.

This clonotype has at least ten counts. The chain joins TRBV11-1 to TRBJ1-2; D ambiguous. The germline CDR1 and CDR2 sequences are SGHAT and FQDESV (reference sequence). The CDR3 covers 15 residues. V was clipped by 0 bases and J by 6 bases, with 14 bases between them. This chain's CDR3 is CASSLAHRKNDGYTF. DNA of the CDR3: TGTGCCAGCAGCTTAGCGCACAGAAAAAACGATGGCTACACCTTC.

This clonotype was detected many times. This chain joins TRBV9 and TRBJ2-1; D gene ambiguous. V was shortened by 0 bases and J by 0 bases, with 10 bases between the two germline ends. This CDR3 has 16 amino acids. From germline, CDR1 is SGDLS and CDR2 YYNGEE. The CDR3 DNA follows: TGTGCCAGCAGCGTAGTTTTTGGCAGCTCCTACAATGAGCAGTTCTTC. It yields the protein CASSVVFGSSYNEQFF.

The table lists this clonotype with many counts. The CDR3 spells CASGSDGGRPQPQHF. CDR3 sequence (DNA): TGTGCCAGCGGATCGGACGGGGGGCGCCCCCAGCCCCAGCATTTT. The chain employs TRBV7-2 and TRBJ1-5; the D gene is possibly TRBD1 (6 bases). CDR3 length equals 15 residues. Trimming shortened V by 8 bases and J by 7 bases, and 21 bases separated the two germline ends. Germline V gene data show CDR1 as SGHTA and CDR2 as FQGNSA.

This clonotype was seen only a few times. V usage is TRBV7-8 and J usage is TRBJ2-1, with D perhaps given as TRBD1 or TRBD2 (5 bases each). The CDR3 consists of 16 residues. Trimming removed 8 bases from V and 4 bases from J, with 21 bases in between. The germline V gene encodes CDR1 SGHVS and CDR2 FQNEAQ. CDR3 sequence (DNA): TGTGCCAGCCGGGGTGGGACGGGAACCATATACAATGAGCAGTTCTTC. Its protein product is CASRGGTGTIYNEQFF.

This clonotype was found many times. The chain combines TRBV7-8 with TRBJ1-5; TRBD1 agrees at 10 bases. With V trimmed by 4 bases and J by 4 bases, 4 bases remained unmatched. This CDR3 is built from 15 residues. The germline CDR1 and CDR2 sequences are SGHVS and FQNEAQ. CDR3 nucleotide sequence: TGTGCCAGCAGCTCAGGGGACAGGGGAAATCAGCCCCAGCATTTT. Its translation is CASSSGDRGNQPQHF.

There are many counts of this clonotype. DNA for the CDR3: TGCGCCAGCAGCTTGAGTATTGGGATGAACACTGAAGCTTTCTTT. It specifies CASSLSIGMNTEAFF. V gene TRBV5-1 combines with J gene TRBJ1-1; D is undetermined. The germline V gene has CDR1 SGHRS and CDR2 YFSETQ. The CDR3 has 15 amino acids. The ends were cut back, 1 base at V and 0 bases at J, with 10 bases in the middle.

This clonotype showed up many times. The CDR3 coding sequence is TGTGCCAGCCGCTTTGAGGGGGGGGGAAAGTCCTACGAGCAGTACTTC. Its protein product is CASRFEGGGKSYEQYF. The J gene is TRBJ2-7, the V gene TRBV6-1; D might be TRBD2 (7 bases). Germline values: CDR1 MNHNS, CDR2 SASEGT. V lost 8 bases and J lost 1, with 21 bases in between. The CDR3 runs to 16 residues.

The table lists this clonotype with many counts. V gene TRBV6-5 combines with J gene TRBJ1-2; no clear D gene. V lost 0 bases and J lost 8, with 16 bases in between. Germline V lookup: CDR1 MNHEY, CDR2 SVGAGI. The CDR3 extends over 15 amino acids. The CDR3, as DNA: TGTGCCAGCAGTTACTCGATTCTTTGGGTTGACGGCTACACCTTC. Protein product: CASSYSILWVDGYTF.

This clonotype showed up many times. The J gene is TRBJ1-4, the V gene TRBV7-9; 10 bases align to TRBD1. Germline-derived CDR1 and CDR2 are SEHNR and FQNEAQ (reference sequence). The CDR3 loop spans 16 amino acids. Unmatched junction bases numbered 9, after V lost 7 bases and J lost 4 bases. The CDR3 DNA follows: TGTGCCAGCAACCCGGGACAGGGGAGTTTTAATGAAAAACTGTTTTTT. Protein: CASNPGQGSFNEKLFF. Complete variable domain (other parts from reference TRBV7-9 and TRBJ1-4): DTGVSQNPRHKITKRGQNVTFRCDPISEHNRLYWYRQTLGQGPEFLTYFQNEAQLEKSRLLSDRFSAERPKGSFSTLEIQRTEQGDSAMYLCASNPGQGSFNEKLFFGSGTQLSVL.

In this sample, this clonotype turned up a few times. The CDR3 nucleotides are TGCAGTGCTAGTTGGGCGGGGGGGCCGAGATTCTTC. Encoded protein: CSASWAGGPRFF. The chain couples TRBV20-1 to TRBJ2-1, with TRBD2 identical over 9 bases. Germline V gene lookup returns CDR1 DFQATT and CDR2 SNEGSKA (reference sequence). With V trimmed by 3 bases and J by 16 bases, 10 bases remained unmatched. CDR3 size: 12 residues.

There are a few counts of this clonotype. The CDR3 DNA follows: TGCGCCAGCAGCTTGGGACAGGGTCAGGGCACCGGGGAGCTGTTTTTT. This gives the protein CASSLGQGQGTGELFF. The chain recombines TRBV5-1 with TRBJ2-2, with 7 nucleotides matching TRBD1. This CDR3 region has 16 residues. Looked up from germline, CDR1 is SGHRS and CDR2 is YFSETQ. Losses at the gene ends were 0 bases for V and 4 bases for J; bases not matched to a gene: 6. Combining the CDR3 with reference TRBV5-1 and TRBJ2-2 gives the whole variable domain KAGVTQTPRYLIKTRGQQVTLSCSPISGHRSVSWYQQTPGQGLQFLFEYFSETQRNKGNFPGRFSGRQFSNSRSEMNVSTLELGDSALYLCASSLGQGQGTGELFFGEGSRLTVL.

This clonotype was seen repeatedly, ten times or more. This chain joins TRBV5-1 and TRBJ1-1; D unclear. The CDR3 contains 15 residues. V lost 0 bases and J lost 1, with 10 bases in between. The germline V gene has CDR1 SGHRS and CDR2 YFSETQ. CDR3 sequence (DNA): TGCGCCAGCAGCTTGGAATCCCTGTCGAACACTGAAGCTTTCTTT. Translation: CASSLESLSNTEAFF.

The table lists this clonotype with a few counts. V gene TRBV7-2 combines with J gene TRBJ2-3; no definite D call. This CDR3 spans 13 amino acids. The V gene's germline CDR1 is SGHTA and CDR2 FQGNSA. Trimming shortened V by 4 bases and J by 3 bases, and 8 bases separated the two germline ends. CDR3 loop: CASSYQATDTQYF. As DNA, the CDR3 is TGTGCCAGCAGCTACCAAGCGACAGATACGCAGTATTTT.

This chain uses TRBV27 with TRBJ2-2; D not resolved. CDR1 and CDR2 (germline): MNHEY, SMNVEV (reference sequence). The germline V and J ends were trimmed by 2 bases and 10 bases, with 8 bases remaining between them. The CDR3 loop spans 12 amino acids. The CDR3 DNA reads as TGTGCCAGCAGTTTAGGATCCGTGGAGCTGTTTTTT. It yields the protein CASSLGSVELFF.

This chain links TRBV20-1 with TRBJ2-3; D call uncertain. V was clipped by 2 bases and J by 6 bases, with 9 bases between them. Germline CDR1 reads DFQATT; CDR2 reads SNEGSKA (reference sequence). This CDR3 has 12 residues. CDR3 amino acids: CSARSSSDTQYF. In DNA, the CDR3 is TGCAGTGCTAGATCCAGTTCGGATACGCAGTATTTT.

This clonotype showed up many times. This chain uses TRBV5-1 with TRBJ1-1, with unresolved D. The CDR3 contains 13 residues. Germline V gene data show CDR1 as SGHRS and CDR2 as YFSETQ. Trimming pared 1 base from V and 2 bases from J, leaving 6 bases between. The CDR3 here is CASSLWANTEAFF. In DNA, the CDR3 is TGCGCCAGCAGCTTGTGGGCTAACACTGAAGCTTTCTTT.

This clonotype was detected only a few times. The chain couples TRBV6-2 or TRBV6-3 to TRBJ1-5; D is unclear. Germline V lookup: CDR1 MNHEY, CDR2 SVGEGT. This CDR3 has 13 residues. The ends were cut back, 4 bases at V and 4 bases at J, with 8 bases in the middle. The CDR3 nucleotides read TGTGCCAGCAGTTGGACTCAGAATCAGCCCCAGCATTTT. Its protein product is CASSWTQNQPQHF.

A word on this clonotype: This clone may be a read error of a much larger clone one base away. The V call is TRBV10-3, the J call TRBJ2-5; D is unclear. The CDR3 contains 14 residues. The germline V gene encodes CDR1 ENHRY and CDR2 SYGVKD. The DNA for the CDR3 is TGTGCCATCAGTGAGTATGCAGTCCAAGAGAACCAGTACTTC. This encodes CAISEYAVQENQYF.

This clonotype showed up many times. The chain carries TRBV20-1 and TRBJ2-1; D perhaps matches TRBD2 (5 bases). CDR1 is DFQATT and CDR2 is SNEGSKA in the germline V gene (reference sequence). There are 16 residues in the CDR3. Trimming cost V 1 base and J 8 bases, with 21 bases left between them. The CDR3 spells CSARARMDGISHEQFF. CDR3 coding DNA: TGCAGTGCTAGAGCCCGGATGGACGGGATATCCCATGAGCAGTTCTTC.

In its sample, this clonotype was seen many times. The chain employs TRBV25-1 and TRBJ2-5, with D uncertain. Germline V gene data show CDR1 as MGHDK and CDR2 as SYGVNS. V lost 4 bases to trimming and J lost 1 base, with 1 base between them. The CDR3 consists of 11 residues. The CDR3 DNA reads TGTGCCAGCAGTGCCCAAGAGACCCAGTACTTC. It yields the protein CASSAQETQYF.

Comments on this clonotype: Mismatch with germline at one junction end may stem from a read error. The CDR3 spells CASSVRQGGTNERFF. CDR3 bases: TGTGCCAGCAGTGTGCGCCAGGGAGGGACCAATGAGCGGTTCTTC. The J gene is TRBJ2-1, the V gene TRBV2, with TRBD2 identical over 7 bases. Germline V gene sequence: CDR1 SNHLY, CDR2 FYNNEI. The CDR3 has 15 residues.

This clonotype was counted at least ten times. This chain uses TRBV12-3 or TRBV12-4 with TRBJ1-2; no firm D call. The V and J ends lost 0 bases and 3 bases respectively, with 8 bases between them. The CDR3 runs to 14 residues. CDR3 nucleotides: TGTGCCAGCAGTTTAGCGGGCGGATACTATGGCTACACCTTC. Translating it yields CASSLAGGYYGYTF.

The chain links TRBV6-5 to TRBJ1-5; a weak D match, TRBD1 (6 bases). The CDR3 consists of 15 residues. CDR1 is MNHEY, CDR2 SVGAGI, per germline. The V end was cut by 4 bases, the J end by 6 bases, with 16 bases between. Written as DNA, the CDR3 is TGTGCCAGCAGTTTGCGGGGGCCCGTCGCTCAGCCCCAGCATTTT. It translates to CASSLRGPVAQPQHF.

This clonotype was observed many times. The CDR3: CASTEKNQPQHF. The CDR3 DNA follows: TGTGCCAGCACCGAGAAAAATCAGCCCCAGCATTTT. The chain carries TRBV12-3 or TRBV12-4 and TRBJ1-5; D uncertain. The CDR3 runs 12 residues. Trimming cost V 7 bases and J 4 bases, with 8 bases left between them.

The gene calls are TRBV27 and TRBJ2-1; D is unclear. Germline V gene lookup returns CDR1 MNHEY and CDR2 SMNVEV (reference sequence). The CDR3 runs to 14 residues. The ends were cut back, 2 bases at V and 6 bases at J, with 11 bases in the middle. In DNA form, the CDR3 reads TGTGCCAGCAGTTTAGATGGGTGGGGCAATGAGCAGTTCTTC. This translates into CASSLDGWGNEQFF.

In this sample, this clonotype turned up many times. V and J are TRBV28 and TRBJ1-4; 7 bases map to TRBD1. Trimming cost V 5 bases and J 6 bases; bases outside gene matches: 12. Germline V gives CDR1 MDHEN, CDR2 SYDVKM. The CDR3 runs to 16 residues. The CDR3 protein is CASSRRQGSVHEKLFF. CDR3 sequence (DNA): TGTGCCAGCAGTCGCAGACAGGGAAGCGTGCATGAAAAACTGTTTTTT. Filled out from reference TRBV28 and TRBJ1-4, the complete variable domain reads DVKVTQSSRYLVKRTGEKVFLECVQDMDHENMFWYRQDPGLGLRLIYFSYDVKMKEKGDIPEGYSVSREKKERFSLILESASTNQTSMYLCASSRRQGSVHEKLFFGSGTQLSVL.

In this sample, this clonotype turned up many times. The CDR3 spells CASSLDAGNQPQHF. DNA for the CDR3: TGCGCCAGCAGCTTGGACGCGGGCAATCAGCCCCAGCATTTT. The chain employs TRBV5-1 and TRBJ1-5; no clear D gene. This CDR3 comprises 14 residues. Between the trimmed V and J ends, which lost 0 bases and 2 bases, there was a span of 6 bases. Germline loops: CDR1 SGHRS, CDR2 YFSETQ.

The V call is TRBV11-2, the J call TRBJ2-7; maybe TRBD1 (6 bases). Trimming cost V 5 bases and J 1 base, with 15 bases left between them. The V gene's germline CDR1 is SGHAT and CDR2 FQNNGV. CDR3 length: 15 residues. CDR3 nucleotide sequence: TGTGCCAGCAGCATCCAGTGGGACACATCCTACGAGCAGTACTTC. It yields the protein CASSIQWDTSYEQYF.

This clonotype was observed many times. The chain employs TRBV29-1 and TRBJ2-1; D is undetermined. CDR3 length equals 13 residues. Trimming pared 6 bases from V and 5 bases from J, leaving 14 bases between. The germline CDR1 and CDR2 sequences are SQVTM and ANQGSEA. In nucleotides, the CDR3 is TGCAGCGTCAGTCCTTGGGGTCACAATGAGCAGTTCTTC. As protein: CSVSPWGHNEQFF.